This TCR beta chain was captured in a study of regulatory T cells in long-lasting Graves disease. Whole-study context: Those with persistent Graves' disease had received antithyroid drugs for over 5 years with positive TSH receptor antibodies.

The table lists this clonotype with many counts. Its target is not known. CDR3-region Arm-PCR and iRepertoire HTBI primers produced the TCR beta libraries. TCRdb used MiXCR to reprocess the multiplex PCR reads, holding one entry per CDR3 protein. The sample has a few hundred thousand distinct CDR3 sequences, around 20% seen once. General observations from the study: Persistent disease preferred TRBV28, TRBJ1-2 and TRBJ2-5. Sampling was limited to peripheral blood rather than thyroid tissue. In persistent patients, shared public clonotypes (more than 2,500) outnumbered those in new patients (roughly 870).

This CDR3 is 16 amino acids long. V was clipped by 2 bases and J by 5 bases, with 15 bases between them. Germline V lookup: CDR1 MNHEY, CDR2 SVGAGI. The time point here: persistent/refractory GD, antithyroid drugs over 5 years with positive TRAb. The TCR library was made from RNA that had been extracted from PBMCs in TRIzol. The chain has TRBV6-5 and TRBJ1-4; D might be TRBD1 (6 bases). The source was peripheral blood mononuclear cells (PBMCs), collected when the disease was refractory, from a patient treated with antithyroid drugs. This TCR came from a female donor with Graves disease. The CDR3 DNA reads as TGTGCCAGCAGTTACAATCAACGACAGGCCAATGAAAAACTGTTTTTT. It is translated as CASSYNQRQANEKLFF.